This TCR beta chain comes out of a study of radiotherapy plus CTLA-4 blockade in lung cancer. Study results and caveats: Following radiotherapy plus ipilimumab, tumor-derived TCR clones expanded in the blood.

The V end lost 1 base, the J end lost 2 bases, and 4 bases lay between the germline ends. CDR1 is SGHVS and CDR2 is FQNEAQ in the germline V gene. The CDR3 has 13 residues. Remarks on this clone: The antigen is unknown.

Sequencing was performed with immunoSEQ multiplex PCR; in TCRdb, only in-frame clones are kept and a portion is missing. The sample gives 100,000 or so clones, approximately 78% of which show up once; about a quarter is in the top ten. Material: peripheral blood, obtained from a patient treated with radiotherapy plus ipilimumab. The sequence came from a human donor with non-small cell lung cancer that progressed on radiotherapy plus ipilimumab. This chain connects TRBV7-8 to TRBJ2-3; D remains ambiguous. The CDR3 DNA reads TGTGCCAGCAGCTTAGGACCCACAGATACGCAGTATTTT. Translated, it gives CASSLGPTDTQYF.